The rows below give T cell receptor beta chains drawn from one sample of a study of Ad26.COV2.S vaccination and SARS-CoV-2 variants. Clones were read by immunoSEQ multiplex PCR, and TCRdb kept only the in-frame ones, dropping some. The sample contains 180,000 or so clones, around 85% of which appear only once. This specimen consisted of peripheral blood, obtained after recovery from COVID-19. These receptors all stem from a human donor who had recovered from COVID-19. Each CDR3 is given with its conserved first and last residue. D genes are given only for firm matches. Where a row states a size, it is once, few, many or the class of an expanded clone; other rows omit it.

J | V | D | size | DNA | CDR3
TRBJ1-1 | TRBV6-5 | . | . | TGTGCCAGCCAATATCAGGGGACGACTGAAGCTTTCTTT | CASQYQGTTEAFF
TRBJ2-7 | TRBV10-3 | TRBD1 | . | TGTGCCATCAGTGAGTCGGGGACAGGGGCGTACGAGCAGTACTTC | CAISESGTGAYEQYF
TRBJ2-7 | TRBV7-2 | . | once | TGTGCCAGCAGCTTTGGCAAATCCACCTACGAGCAGTACTTC | CASSFGKSTYEQYF
TRBJ1-1 | TRBV18 | . | once | TGTGCCAGCTCACCGGGTGCAAAGAACACTGAAGCTTTCTTT | CASSPGAKNTEAFF
TRBJ1-2 | TRBV24-1 | . | . | TGTGCCACCAGTCAGCGTAACTATGGCTACACCTTC | CATSQRNYGYTF
TRBJ2-5 | TRBV6-1 | . | . | TGTGCCAGCAGTGAAGAGGTGACGGGGACCCAGTACTTC | CASSEEVTGTQYF
TRBJ1-2 | TRBV6-1 | TRBD1 | . | TGTGCCAGCAGTGAAAGTGGGACAGGAGTATATGGCTACACCTTC | CASSESGTGVYGYTF
TRBJ2-4 | TRBV11-3 | . | once | TGTGCCAGCAGCCAAGGGTCAGTCGGGACTGGGGAAAACATTCAGTACTTC | CASSQGSVGTGENIQYF
TRBJ1-1 | TRBV7-9 | TRBD1 | . | TGTGCCAGCTTCGGACAGGGGCCGCGGAACACTGAAGCTTTCTTT | CASFGQGPRNTEAFF
TRBJ2-3 | TRBV7-8 | . | few | TGTGCCAGCAGCTCCCAGGATTACTTCACAGATACGCAGTATTTT | CASSSQDYFTDTQYF
TRBJ1-2 | TRBV7-8 | TRBD1 | . | TGTGCCAGCAGCTCGGGACAGGGCTCTGGCTACACCTTC | CASSSGQGSGYTF
TRBJ1-2 | TRBV6-5 | . | . | TGTGCCAGCAGTCCTCACATGGACTCCGACTATGGCTACACCTTC | CASSPHMDSDYGYTF
TRBJ1-2 | TRBV28 | . | . | TGTGCCAGCAGCGCCGCGAGGGGATTCTACTATGGCTACACCTTC | CASSAARGFYYGYTF
TRBJ2-3 | TRBV14 | . | . | TGTGCCAGCAGCCCTCCAGGACCTACTGGTACGCAGTATTTT | CASSPPGPTGTQYF
TRBJ2-6 | TRBV4-1 | TRBD1 | . | TGCGCCAGCAGCCAGGGACAGGGTTACTCTGGGGCCAACGTCCTGACTTTC | CASSQGQGYSGANVLTF
TRBJ1-4 | TRBV7-9 | TRBD1 | . | TGTGCCAGCAGCTTAGATACAGGGGGACCAACTAATGAAAAACTGTTTTTT | CASSLDTGGPTNEKLFF
TRBJ1-1 | TRBV19 | TRBD1 | . | TGTGCCAGTAGTATTTTCCTACAGGGGGTTATTAGTGAAGCTTTCTTT | CASSIFLQGVISEAFF
TRBJ2-3 | TRBV10-1 | TRBD2 | . | TGCGCCAGCAGTGAGGGACTAGCCAGAGATACGCAGTATTTT | CASSEGLARDTQYF
TRBJ2-7 | TRBV7-9 | . | few | TGTGCCAGCAGCCAGAAAGGACAGCTCTATAACGAGCAGTACTTC | CASSQKGQLYNEQYF
TRBJ2-7 | TRBV2 | . | . | TGTGCCAGCAGTAGGGTCGAGCAGTACTTC | CASSRVEQYF
TRBJ2-7 | TRBV5-1 | . | . | TGCGCCAGCAGCTTGGAAGCGGCAGACCTGGAGCAGTACTTC | CASSLEAADLEQYF
TRBJ1-5 | TRBV27 | . | . | TGTGCCAGCAGTTTAGTCAGGGATCAGCCCCAGCATTTT | CASSLVRDQPQHF
TRBJ1-2 | TRBV3-1/TRBV3-2 | . | . | TGTGCCAGCAGCCAAGATGACACCGGCGGCGGCTACACCTTC | CASSQDDTGGGYTF
TRBJ2-7 | TRBV5-4 | . | . | TGTGCCAGCAGCTTGGGTGGTCGTCAGGGAAGCGAGCAGTACTTC | CASSLGGRQGSEQYF
TRBJ2-7 | TRBV15 | . | . | TGTGCCACCAGCAGAGATTTTGGCGAGCAGTACTTC | CATSRDFGEQYF
TRBJ2-2 | TRBV5-6 | TRBD2 | . | TGTGCCAGCAGCTCCGGACTAGCCGGGTGGGGCACCGGGGAGCTGTTTTTT | CASSSGLAGWGTGELFF
TRBJ1-1 | TRBV5-6 | TRBD1 | . | TGTGCCAGCAGCTTGGACAGGGGGCGCTTATCCCCGAACACTGAAGCTTTCTTT | CASSLDRGRLSPNTEAFF
TRBJ1-4 | TRBV7-9 | . | . | TGTGCCAGCAGCTTTCAGGGTTCTAATGAAAAACTGTTTTTT | CASSFQGSNEKLFF
TRBJ2-7 | TRBV5-1 | . | . | TGCGCCAGCAGCTTATACCAGGGGAACGAGCAGTACTTC | CASSLYQGNEQYF
TRBJ2-1 | TRBV29-1 | TRBD2 | once | TGCAGCGTAGGACTAGCGGGAGGGAATGAGCAGTTCTTC | CSVGLAGGNEQFF
TRBJ2-3 | TRBV5-4 | TRBD2 | . | TGTGCCAGCAGAGACCCTAGCGGGGGAGATACGCAGTATTTT | CASRDPSGGDTQYF
TRBJ1-5 | TRBV11-1 | TRBD1 | . | TGTGCCAGCAGCTTAACAGGGGATAGGCCCCAGCATTTT | CASSLTGDRPQHF
TRBJ2-1 | TRBV5-1 | TRBD2 | once | TGCGCCAGCAGCTTTTCTAGCGGCGACTACAATGAGCAGTTCTTC | CASSFSSGDYNEQFF
TRBJ2-7 | TRBV30 | TRBD2 | . | TGTGCCTGGAGACTAGCGGGGTCCTACGAGCAGTACTTC | CAWRLAGSYEQYF
TRBJ2-5 | TRBV3-1/TRBV3-2 | . | few | TGTGCCAGCAGCCAAGAATATAACCAAGAGACCCAGTACTTC | CASSQEYNQETQYF
TRBJ2-1 | TRBV7-3 | . | . | TGTGCCAGCAGCTCCCTCGAGCGGGACAATGAGCAGTTCTTC | CASSSLERDNEQFF
TRBJ1-6 | TRBV9 | . | . | TGTGCCAGCAGCGTAGCCGAGGGAGGGAACTATAATTCACCCCTCCACTTT | CASSVAEGGNYNSPLHF
TRBJ1-1 | TRBV7-2 | . | few | TGTGCCAGCAGCTTAACCGCGAACACTGAAGCTTTCTTT | CASSLTANTEAFF
TRBJ1-6 | TRBV4-1 | . | . | TGCGCCAGCAGCCAAGATGAAGGATTCCTGTTATCGGCCCTCCACTTT | CASSQDEGFLLSALHF
TRBJ1-1 | TRBV14 | . | . | TGTGCCAGCAGCCAAAAATCAACAGGACAAGGGGGTACTGAAGCTTTCTTT | CASSQKSTGQGGTEAFF
TRBJ1-1 | TRBV2 | . | . | TGTGCCTCCGAGACCGATATGAACACTGAAGCTTTCTTT | CASETDMNTEAFF
TRBJ2-7 | TRBV19 | . | . | TGTGCCAGTCCGACACTCTCCTACGAGCAGTACTTC | CASPTLSYEQYF
TRBJ2-3 | TRBV5-1 | . | few | TGCGCCAGCAGCTTGGATGGGGACAAGACAGATACGCAGTATTTT | CASSLDGDKTDTQYF
TRBJ2-1 | TRBV5-8 | TRBD2 | . | TGTGCCAGCAGCTTTCCCGGGACTAGCGGGAGACGTACTGAGCAGTTCTTC | CASSFPGTSGRRTEQFF
TRBJ1-2 | TRBV2 | . | . | TGTGCCAGCTCCGTGGGGTCCTATGGCTACACCTTC | CASSVGSYGYTF
TRBJ2-3 | TRBV2 | TRBD1 | . | TGTGCCAGCAGTCAGGACAGGGGATCCACAGATACGCAGTATTTT | CASSQDRGSTDTQYF
TRBJ1-2 | TRBV5-5 | TRBD1 | . | TGTGCCAGCAGCCCTTACAGGGGAGGCTATGGCTACACCTTC | CASSPYRGGYGYTF
TRBJ1-5 | TRBV6-6 | . | few | TGTGCCAGCAGTTACGGGGGAAGCAATCAGCCCCAGCATTTT | CASSYGGSNQPQHF
TRBJ1-6 | TRBV2 | . | . | TGTGCCAGCAGTGACAGGGGCAGGGAAAATTCACCCCTCCACTTT | CASSDRGRENSPLHF
TRBJ2-3 | TRBV3-1/TRBV3-2 | TRBD2 | once | TGTGCCAGCAGCCAAGGGGTTACTAGCGGCACAGATACGCAGTATTTT | CASSQGVTSGTDTQYF
TRBJ2-7 | TRBV5-1 | TRBD1 | once | TGCGCCAGCGGCCCGGGACAGGGGTCCTACGAGCAGTACTTC | CASGPGQGSYEQYF
TRBJ2-1 | TRBV30 | TRBD2 | . | TGTGCCTGGGTAGCGGGGGGCTCCTACAATGAGCAGTTCTTC | CAWVAGGSYNEQFF
TRBJ2-1 | TRBV12-3/TRBV12-4 | TRBD1 | few | TGTGCCAGCACCCGGGACAGCTACAATGAGCAGTTCTTC | CASTRDSYNEQFF
TRBJ1-1 | TRBV18 | . | . | TGTGCCAGCTCAACGGTCGCTGAAGCTTTCTTT | CASSTVAEAFF
TRBJ2-1 | TRBV5-8 | TRBD2 | once | TGTGCCAGCAGAACTAGCGGGGGGGCGGATGAGCAGTTCTTC | CASRTSGGADEQFF